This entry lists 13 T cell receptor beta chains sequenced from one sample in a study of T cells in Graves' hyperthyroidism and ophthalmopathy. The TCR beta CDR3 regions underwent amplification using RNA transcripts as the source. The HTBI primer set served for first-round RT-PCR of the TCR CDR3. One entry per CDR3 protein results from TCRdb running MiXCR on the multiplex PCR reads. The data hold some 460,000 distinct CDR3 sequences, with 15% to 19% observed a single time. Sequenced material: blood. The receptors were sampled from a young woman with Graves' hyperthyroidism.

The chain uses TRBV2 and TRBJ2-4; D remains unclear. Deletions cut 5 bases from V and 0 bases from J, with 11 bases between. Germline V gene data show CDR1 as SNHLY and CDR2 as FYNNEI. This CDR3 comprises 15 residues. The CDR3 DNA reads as TGTGCCAGCAGTCAAAAACAGCTAGCCAAAAACATTCAGTACTTC. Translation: CASSQKQLAKNIQYF.

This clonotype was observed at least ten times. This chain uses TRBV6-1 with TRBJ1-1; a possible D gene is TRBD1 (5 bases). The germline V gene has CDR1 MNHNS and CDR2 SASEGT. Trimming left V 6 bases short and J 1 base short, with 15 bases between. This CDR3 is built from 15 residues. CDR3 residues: CASRRRQPKNTEAFF. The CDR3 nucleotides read TGTGCCAGCAGACGAAGACAGCCGAAGAACACTGAAGCTTTCTTT.

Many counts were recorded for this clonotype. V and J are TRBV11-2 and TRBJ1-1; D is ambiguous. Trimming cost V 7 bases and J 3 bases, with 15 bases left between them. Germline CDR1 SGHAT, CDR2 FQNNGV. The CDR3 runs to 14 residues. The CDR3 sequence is CASTGYGVHTEAFF. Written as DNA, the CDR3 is TGTGCCAGCACCGGGTATGGGGTTCACACTGAAGCTTTCTTT.

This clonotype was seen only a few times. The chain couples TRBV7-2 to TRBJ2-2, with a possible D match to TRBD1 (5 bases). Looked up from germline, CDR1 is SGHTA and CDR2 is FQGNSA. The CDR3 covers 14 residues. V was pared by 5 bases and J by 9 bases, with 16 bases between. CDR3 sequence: CASSQGTERRELFF. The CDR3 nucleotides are TGTGCCAGCAGCCAGGGAACAGAAAGAAGGGAGCTGTTTTTT.

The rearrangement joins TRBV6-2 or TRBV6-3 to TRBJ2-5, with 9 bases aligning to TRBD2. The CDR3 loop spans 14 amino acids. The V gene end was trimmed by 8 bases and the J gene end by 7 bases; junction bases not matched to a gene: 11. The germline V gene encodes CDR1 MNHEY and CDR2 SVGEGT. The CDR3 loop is CASEGLAPFLTQYF. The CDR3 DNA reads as TGTGCCAGCGAGGGACTAGCCCCTTTTTTGACCCAGTACTTC.

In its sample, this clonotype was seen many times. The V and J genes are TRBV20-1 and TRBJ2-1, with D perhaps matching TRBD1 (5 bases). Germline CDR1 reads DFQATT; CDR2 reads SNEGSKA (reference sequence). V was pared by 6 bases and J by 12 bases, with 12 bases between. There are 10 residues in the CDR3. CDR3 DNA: TGCAGTGCCGCCAGGACAAGGCAGTTCTTC. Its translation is CSAARTRQFF.

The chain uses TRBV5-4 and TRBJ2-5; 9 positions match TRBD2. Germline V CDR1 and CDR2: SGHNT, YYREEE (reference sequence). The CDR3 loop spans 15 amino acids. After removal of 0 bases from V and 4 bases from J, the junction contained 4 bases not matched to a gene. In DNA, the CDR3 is TGTGCCAGCAGCTTGGATGGGACTAGCCCAGAGACCCAGTACTTC. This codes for CASSLDGTSPETQYF.

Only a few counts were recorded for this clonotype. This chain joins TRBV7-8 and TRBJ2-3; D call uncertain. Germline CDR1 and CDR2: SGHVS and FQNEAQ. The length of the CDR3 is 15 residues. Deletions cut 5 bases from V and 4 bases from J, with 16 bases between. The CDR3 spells CASSPPTSEADTQYF. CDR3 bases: TGTGCCAGCAGCCCTCCGACAAGTGAGGCAGATACGCAGTATTTT.

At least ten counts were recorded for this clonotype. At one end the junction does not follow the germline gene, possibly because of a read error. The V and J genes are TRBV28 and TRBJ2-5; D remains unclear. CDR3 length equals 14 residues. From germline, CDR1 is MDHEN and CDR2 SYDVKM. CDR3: CASSLRIPNPGPDF. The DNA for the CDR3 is TGTGCCAGCAGTTTGCGTATACCCAACCCCGGTCCCGACTTC.

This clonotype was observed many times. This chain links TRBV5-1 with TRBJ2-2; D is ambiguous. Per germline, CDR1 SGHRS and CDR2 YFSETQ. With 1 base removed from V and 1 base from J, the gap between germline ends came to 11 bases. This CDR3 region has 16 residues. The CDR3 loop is CASSLLSTMNTGELFF. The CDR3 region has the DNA TGCGCCAGCAGCTTGTTATCGACGATGAACACCGGGGAGCTGTTTTTT.

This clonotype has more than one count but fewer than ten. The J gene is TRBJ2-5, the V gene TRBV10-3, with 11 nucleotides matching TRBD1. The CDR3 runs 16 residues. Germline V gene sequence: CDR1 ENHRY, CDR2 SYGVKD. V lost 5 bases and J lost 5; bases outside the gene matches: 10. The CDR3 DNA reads TGTGCCATCAGTTCCGGGACAGGGGGGTTCAAGGAGACCCAGTACTTC. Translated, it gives CAISSGTGGFKETQYF.

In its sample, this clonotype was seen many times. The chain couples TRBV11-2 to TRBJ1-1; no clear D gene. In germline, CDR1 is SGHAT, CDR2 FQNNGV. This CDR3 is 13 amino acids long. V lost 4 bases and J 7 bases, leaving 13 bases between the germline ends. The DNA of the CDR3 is TGTGCCAGCAGCTCCCCGACCGGGAATGAAGCTTTCTTT. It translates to CASSSPTGNEAFF.

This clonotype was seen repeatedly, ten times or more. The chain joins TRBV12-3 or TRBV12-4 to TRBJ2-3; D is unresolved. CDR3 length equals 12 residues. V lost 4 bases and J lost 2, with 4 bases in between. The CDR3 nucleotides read TGTGCCAGCAGTTCCAACACAGATACGCAGTATTTT. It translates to CASSSNTDTQYF.